The 14 T cell receptor beta chains reported below all come from one sample, sequenced in a study of T-cell reconstitution after alpha-beta-depleted transplantation in children. Unique molecular identifiers featured in how the TCRbeta library was prepared. TCRdb passed the PCR reads through MiXCR, listing each CDR3 protein once. This table has 800,000 to 1,000,000 distinct CDR3 sequences, roughly 29% appearing once. The sequenced sample was PBMCs, mostly from graft donor cells, obtained 360 days after TCRalphabeta/CD19-depleted stem cell transplant. The receptor set was obtained from a boy under three years old who had a stem cell transplant for SCID, so the T cells may come from the graft donor.

This chain joins TRBV10-2 and TRBJ2-2; TRBD2 might be the D (5 bases). The CDR3 spans 16 residues. The V and J ends lost 0 bases and 3 bases respectively, with 11 bases between them. Per germline, CDR1 WSHSY and CDR2 SAAADI. CDR3 DNA sequence: TGCGCCAGCAGTGAGTCGGACTGGCCCTACACCGGGGAGCTGTTTTTT. Translation: CASSESDWPYTGELFF.

This clonotype was observed many times. This rearrangement joins TRBV12-3 or TRBV12-4 to TRBJ2-2; TRBD2 agrees at 11 bases. After removal of 10 bases from V and 4 bases from J, the junction contained 8 bases not matched to a gene. The CDR3 consists of 15 residues. CDR3 nucleotides: TGTGCCACCCGACTAGCGGGGACTATCACCGGGGAGCTGTTTTTT. Protein product: CATRLAGTITGELFF.

This clonotype was found many times. This chain uses TRBV6-1 with TRBJ2-1, with 12 nucleotides matching TRBD2. Germline V CDR1 and CDR2: MNHNS, SASEGT. The V gene end was trimmed by 8 bases and the J gene end by 4 bases; junction bases not matched to a gene: 6. This CDR3 region has 15 residues. CDR3 DNA: TGTGCCAGCGGACTAGCGGGGTCGGGATACAATGAGCAGTTCTTC. Translation gives CASGLAGSGYNEQFF.

The V gene is TRBV20-1, the J gene TRBJ2-5; D uncertain. V dropped 3 bases and J dropped 1 base, with 6 bases sitting between them. Germline values: CDR1 DFQATT, CDR2 SNEGSKA (reference sequence). CDR3 length: 12 residues. Here the CDR3 DNA reads TGCAGTGCTAGCGACTCCCAAGAGACCCAGTACTTC. This gives the protein CSASDSQETQYF.

This clonotype was counted a few times. This rearrangement joins TRBV9 to TRBJ2-1, with D tentatively TRBD2 (6 bases). The CDR3 covers 15 residues. The V end was cut by 1 base, the J end by 2 bases, with 10 bases between. Germline lookup yields CDR1 SGDLS and CDR2 YYNGEE. CDR3 loop: CASSVNGGPYNEQFF. The CDR3 DNA reads TGTGCCAGCAGCGTAAACGGAGGGCCCTACAATGAGCAGTTCTTC.

This clonotype was detected a few times. The rearrangement joins TRBV7-9 to TRBJ2-6, with D hard to call. This CDR3 region has 14 residues. The germline V and J ends were trimmed by 2 bases and 4 bases, with 6 bases remaining between them. Germline V gives CDR1 SEHNR, CDR2 FQNEAQ (reference sequence). The CDR3 region has the DNA TGTGCCAGCAGCTTACTACCGGGGGCCAACGTCCTGACTTTC. Its translation: CASSLLPGANVLTF.

In this sample, this clonotype turned up a few times. The chain is built from TRBV6-1 and TRBJ1-1; the D is unclear. There are 14 residues in the CDR3. With 6 bases removed from V and 1 base from J, the gap between germline ends came to 12 bases. The germline CDR1 and CDR2 sequences are MNHNS and SASEGT. CDR3 loop: CASRVGRGNTEAFF. The CDR3 region has the DNA TGTGCCAGCAGAGTAGGACGGGGGAACACTGAAGCTTTCTTT.

A few counts support this clonotype. V gene TRBV3-1 combines with J gene TRBJ2-7; 8 nucleotides align to TRBD2. Germline CDR1 and CDR2: LGHDT and YNNKEL (reference sequence). The CDR3 loop spans 12 amino acids. Germline trimming cut 8 bases from V and 3 bases from J; bases unmatched to any gene: 3. The CDR3 here is CASRSGGYEQYF. The CDR3 DNA reads as TGTGCCAGCCGGAGCGGGGGCTACGAGCAGTACTTC.

This clonotype was seen a few times. The chain recombines TRBV12-3 or TRBV12-4 with TRBJ2-7, with D possibly being TRBD1 (6 bases). V was clipped by 6 bases and J by 1 base, with 13 bases between them. This CDR3 spans 14 amino acids. The CDR3 region has the DNA TGTGCCAGCAGGGTCTCCCAGGGGTCCTACGAGCAGTACTTC. It encodes CASRVSQGSYEQYF.

V gene TRBV29-1 combines with J gene TRBJ1-2, with TRBD1 matching over 8 bases. Per the germline V gene, CDR1 is SQVTM and CDR2 is ANQGSEA. With V trimmed by 0 bases and J by 4 bases, 10 bases remained unmatched. The CDR3 is 16 residues long. The CDR3 loop is CSVEDHERQGIYGYTF. The CDR3 DNA follows: TGCAGCGTTGAAGATCACGAACGACAGGGGATCTATGGCTACACCTTC.

The chain combines TRBV4-3 with TRBJ1-5; no definite D call. The V and J ends lost 2 bases and 3 bases respectively, with 11 bases between them. The V gene's germline CDR1 is LGHNA and CDR2 YSLEER. This CDR3 is 15 amino acids long. CDR3 coding DNA: TGCGCCAGCAGCCAATCCCGGGCCGTCAATCAGCCCCAGCATTTT. Its protein product is CASSQSRAVNQPQHF.

J is TRBJ2-3 and V is TRBV28; 8 bases are a match to TRBD1. The J segment lost 3 bases and the V segment lost 6 bases, leaving 11 bases of the junction unmatched. CDR3 length equals 16 residues. Germline values: CDR1 MDHEN, CDR2 SYDVKM. In nucleotides, the CDR3 is TGTGCCAGCAGACCCGATACAGGGGGAATTACAGATACGCAGTATTTT. Protein sequence: CASRPDTGGITDTQYF.

The chain carries TRBV20-1 and TRBJ1-1; D call uncertain. The V end lost 3 bases, the J end lost 1 base, and 12 bases lay between the germline ends. CDR1 and CDR2 (germline): DFQATT, SNEGSKA (reference sequence). The CDR3 has 14 amino acids. The CDR3 loop reads CSARSPKTNTEAFF. The CDR3 nucleotides are TGCAGTGCTAGGTCTCCGAAAACGAACACTGAAGCTTTCTTT.

The V call is TRBV3-1, the J call TRBJ2-2; D ambiguous. This CDR3 is 15 amino acids long. CDR1 is LGHDT and CDR2 is YNNKEL in the germline V gene (reference sequence). V was cut by 1 base and J by 0 bases, with 6 bases left in between. Here the CDR3 reads CASSQVRTNTGELFF. The CDR3 DNA reads TGTGCCAGCAGCCAAGTCCGAACGAACACCGGGGAGCTGTTTTTT.